Below are 8 T cell receptor beta chains sequenced from a single sample in a study of cytomegalovirus exposure and HLA in healthy donors. PCR used 60 Vbeta primers and 13 Jbeta primers. TCRdb's copy holds only in-frame clones and misses some; the assay was immunoSEQ multiplex PCR. The sample contains 50,000 or so clones, 55% to 85% of which appear only once. The sequenced sample consisted of PBMCs. The receptors were gathered from a woman aged 45-60 years in good health and CMV-seronegative.

The chain employs TRBV2 and TRBJ1-2, with 7 bases identical to TRBD1. The junction had 12 bases not matched to a gene; V was cut back by 6 bases and J by 5 bases. Germline-derived CDR1 and CDR2 are SNHLY and FYNNEI. The CDR3 runs to 15 residues. The CDR3 sequence: CASSETGDPLYGYTF. CDR3 DNA: TGTGCCAGCAGCGAAACAGGGGACCCTCTTTATGGCTACACCTTC.

The chain employs TRBV9 and TRBJ2-1, with 15 nucleotides matching TRBD2. Germline lookup yields CDR1 SGDLS and CDR2 YYNGEE. Trimming removed 2 bases from V and 9 bases from J; junction bases left unmatched: 12. The CDR3 covers 18 residues. Written as DNA, the CDR3 is TGTGCCAGCAGCGTTGCCCCCGGGACTAGCGGGGGGAAAGGTGAGCAGTTCTTC. Translated: CASSVAPGTSGGKGEQFF.

V is TRBV19 and J is TRBJ2-2, with D hard to call. This CDR3 region has 12 residues. Trimming left V 4 bases short and J 10 bases short, with 10 bases between. Germline V gene lookup returns CDR1 LNHDA and CDR2 SQIVND (reference sequence). The DNA of the CDR3 is TGTGCCAGTAGTAAGAGAAGCTCGGAGCTGTTTTTT. The encoded protein is CASSKRSSELFF. The full variable domain, completed using reference TRBV19 and TRBJ2-2, is DGGITQSPKYLFRKEGQNVTLSCEQNLNHDAMYWYRQDPGQGLRLIYYSQIVNDFQKGDIAEGYSVSREKKESFPLTVTSAQKNPTAFYLCASSKRSSELFFGEGSRLTVL.

V gene TRBV5-1 combines with J gene TRBJ2-7; TRBD1 is a possible D gene (6 bases). Per germline, CDR1 SGHRS and CDR2 YFSETQ. Trimming took 3 bases from V and 5 from J, leaving 15 bases between them. This CDR3 spans 14 amino acids. The CDR3, as DNA: TGCGCCAGCAGCTGGAACGACAGGTCCAACGAGCAGTACTTC. Translating it yields CASSWNDRSNEQYF.

This rearrangement joins TRBV5-6 to TRBJ2-7; no definite D call. V dropped 1 base and J dropped 7 bases, with 15 bases sitting between them. The CDR3 length is 14 residues. The V gene's germline CDR1 is SGHDT and CDR2 YYEEEE. CDR3 coding DNA: TGTGCCAGCAGCTTGTGGGCCGGTCGGAATGAGCAGTACTTC. This translates into CASSLWAGRNEQYF.

In this sample, this clone turned up once. This chain uses TRBV4-2 with TRBJ1-4, with TRBD1 identical over 10 bases. This CDR3 is built from 16 residues. V shed 0 bases, J shed 8 bases, and the junction held 6 bases outside the gene matches. The germline V gene has CDR1 LGHNA and CDR2 YNFKEQ. The CDR3 nucleotides read TGTGCCAGCAGCCAAGATACCGGGACAGGGGACGAAAAACTGTTTTTT. Translation gives CASSQDTGTGDEKLFF.

The V gene is TRBV2, the J gene TRBJ2-7; 9 nucleotides agree with TRBD2. The junction had 6 bases not matched to a gene; V was cut back by 3 bases and J by 3 bases. The CDR3 has 15 amino acids. From germline, CDR1 is SNHLY and CDR2 FYNNEI. CDR3 amino acids: CASSDPAGGLYEQYF. The DNA for the CDR3 is TGTGCCAGCAGTGACCCAGCGGGGGGCCTCTACGAGCAGTACTTC.

V and J are TRBV9 and TRBJ2-3; 12 bases map to TRBD2. V shed 3 bases, J shed 3 bases, and the junction held 2 bases outside the gene matches. Germline V gene data show CDR1 as SGDLS and CDR2 as YYNGEE. The CDR3 extends over 15 amino acids. CDR3 loop: CASSALAGGTDTQYF. The DNA of the CDR3 is TGTGCCAGCAGCGCTCTAGCGGGGGGGACAGATACGCAGTATTTT.